This entry describes one TCR beta chain. The antigen is unknown. The data are from a study of PD-1 blockade in classical Hodgkin lymphoma. Each patient experienced a relapse that followed autologous stem cell transplantation, and brentuximab vedotin exposure varied. Researchers report purifying CD4+ T cells from thawed PBMCs by magnetic negative selection. The study recorded best responses of complete response, partial response or progressive disease. TCRdb keeps only in-frame clones here, not all; method: immunoSEQ multiplex PCR. The sample holds 6,500 to 8,000 clones; 86% are singletons and the top ten take less than 2%. Study observations and caveats: Relative to healthy donors, newly diagnosed patients reportedly had lower baseline TCR diversity, which was reported as lower still in relapsed/refractory patients. Complete responders started with a diversity level that resembled newly diagnosed patients at baseline. It was CD4+ TCR diversity, not CD8+, that rose significantly by C4D1.

This CDR3 is 15 amino acids long. Germline V gene lookup returns CDR1 LNHDA and CDR2 SQIVND (reference sequence). The V and J ends lost 6 bases and 5 bases respectively, with 17 bases between them. V and J are TRBV19 and TRBJ2-1; perhaps TRBD2 as D (5 bases). This receptor was identified in a human donor with classical Hodgkin lymphoma. Here the sequenced sample was CD4+ T cells from blood, taken at baseline. The CDR3 is CASSLKWLANNEQFF. As DNA, the CDR3 is TGTGCCAGTAGCCTAAAGTGGCTAGCCAACAATGAGCAGTTCTTC.